These 9 T cell receptor beta chains originate from one sample sequenced in a study of shared clonotypes between healthy human individuals. Produced via immunoSEQ multiplex PCR; TCRdb's table is partial and in-frame only. The data hold approximately 1,000,000 clones, with around 77% observed a single time. Material: memory CD4+ T cells from PBMCs. Described subset: CD45RA-negative fraction. All receptors come from a man between 18 and 29 years old in good health. Some clones in this sample may be carry-over from other donors' samples.

The chain joins TRBV6-1 to TRBJ1-4, with D maybe TRBD1 (5 bases). This CDR3 has 15 residues. Trimming stripped 1 base from V and 5 bases from J, with 11 bases between. The germline gives CDR1 MNHNS, CDR2 SASEGT. The CDR3 DNA reads TGTGCCAGCAGTGAAGGGGGGAGTGAAAATGAAAAACTGTTTTTT. Translating gives CASSEGGSENEKLFF.

The table lists this clone with a few counts. This sequence joins TRBV5-4 and TRBJ2-1; D not resolved. This CDR3 has 15 amino acids. Trimming removed 4 bases at V and 14 bases at J, with 25 bases between. Germline lookup yields CDR1 SGHNT and CDR2 YYREEE (reference sequence). CDR3 DNA: TGTGCCAGCAGCAATCTTCTCCGAGGTTCTACCCTTGAGTTCTTC. Its protein product is CASSNLLRGSTLEFF.

This clone was picked up one time. The chain carries TRBV28 and TRBJ2-2; no definite D call. The CDR3 contains 15 residues. V was cut by 7 bases and J by 2 bases, with 14 bases left in between. CDR1 is MDHEN and CDR2 is SYDVKM in the germline V gene. The CDR3 DNA reads TGTGCCAGCATCAAGGCTGGCCCTAACACCGGGGAGCTGTTTTTT. As protein: CASIKAGPNTGELFF. Combining the CDR3 with reference TRBV28 and TRBJ2-2 gives the whole variable domain DVKVTQSSRYLVKRTGEKVFLECVQDMDHENMFWYRQDPGLGLRLIYFSYDVKMKEKGDIPEGYSVSREKKERFSLILESASTNQTSMYLCASIKAGPNTGELFFGEGSRLTVL.

The chain carries TRBV7-7 and TRBJ2-2; perhaps TRBD2 as D (7 bases). Germline assignment: CDR1 SSHAT and CDR2 FNYEAQ (reference sequence). This CDR3 comprises 15 residues. With 4 bases removed from V and 4 bases from J, the gap between germline ends came to 13 bases. The CDR3 DNA is TGTGCCAGCAGCTCCGCGGCGGGGGCCACCGGGGAGCTGTTTTTT. It codes for CASSSAAGATGELFF.

This clone has only a few counts. The chain couples TRBV27 to TRBJ1-3; no definite D call. CDR1 is MNHEY and CDR2 is SMNVEV in the germline V gene (reference sequence). This CDR3 contains 15 residues. Trimming cost V 0 bases and J 1 base, with 7 bases left between them. This chain's CDR3 is CASSLSWQSGNTIYF. In DNA form, the CDR3 reads TGTGCCAGCAGTTTATCGTGGCAGTCTGGAAACACCATATATTTT.

V gene TRBV5-1 combines with J gene TRBJ2-2; D is ambiguous. The length of the CDR3 is 14 residues. The V end was cut by 2 bases, the J end by 7 bases, with 12 bases between. Per germline, CDR1 SGHRS and CDR2 YFSETQ. CDR3: CASSFGSEIGELFF. Here the CDR3 DNA reads TGCGCCAGCAGCTTCGGCAGTGAAATCGGGGAGCTGTTTTTT. Looking up the rest from reference TRBV5-1 and TRBJ2-2 gives the full variable domain: KAGVTQTPRYLIKTRGQQVTLSCSPISGHRSVSWYQQTPGQGLQFLFEYFSETQRNKGNFPGRFSGRQFSNSRSEMNVSTLELGDSALYLCASSFGSEIGELFFGEGSRLTVL.

A word on this clone: At the DNA level, this CDR3 is encoded by other sequences in the same sample as well. The V and J genes are TRBV5-1 and TRBJ2-5; D possibly corresponds to TRBD1 (5 bases). The germline CDR1 and CDR2 sequences are SGHRS and YFSETQ. V lost 1 base to trimming and J lost 2 bases, with 12 bases between them. This CDR3 comprises 15 residues. CDR3 region: CASSLQGTGQETQYF. The DNA of the CDR3 is TGCGCCAGCAGCTTGCAGGGTACTGGGCAAGAGACCCAGTACTTC.

The J gene is TRBJ2-7, the V gene TRBV28; TRBD1 is a possible D gene (6 bases). The germline gives CDR1 MDHEN, CDR2 SYDVKM. The CDR3 loop spans 13 amino acids. V was trimmed by 10 bases and J by 2 bases, leaving 15 bases between them. The CDR3 here is CATQGHSTYEQYF. CDR3 DNA: TGTGCCACTCAGGGACACTCAACCTACGAGCAGTACTTC.

The rearrangement uses TRBV7-7 and TRBJ2-1; 10 bases are shared with TRBD2. The CDR3 consists of 15 residues. V lost 5 bases, J lost 4 bases, and 5 bases stayed unmatched. The germline gives CDR1 SSHAT, CDR2 FNYEAQ (reference sequence). The CDR3 sequence is CASSRTSGQYNEQFF. In DNA, the CDR3 is TGTGCCAGCAGCAGGACTAGCGGCCAATACAATGAGCAGTTCTTC.